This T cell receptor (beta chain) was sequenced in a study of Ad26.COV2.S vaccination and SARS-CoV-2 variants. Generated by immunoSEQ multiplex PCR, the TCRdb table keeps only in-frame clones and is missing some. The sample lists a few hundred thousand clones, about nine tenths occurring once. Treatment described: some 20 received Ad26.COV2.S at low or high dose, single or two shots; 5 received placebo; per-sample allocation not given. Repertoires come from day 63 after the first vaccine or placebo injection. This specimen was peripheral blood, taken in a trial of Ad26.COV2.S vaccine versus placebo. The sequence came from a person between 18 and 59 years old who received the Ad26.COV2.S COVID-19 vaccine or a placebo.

CDR3: CASRITSGMSYNEQFF. The CDR3 nucleotides are TGTGCCAGCAGAATCACTAGCGGGATGTCCTACAATGAGCAGTTCTTC. The chain joins TRBV2 to TRBJ2-1, with TRBD2 matching 10 bases. Germline V gives CDR1 SNHLY, CDR2 FYNNEI. V was clipped by 6 bases and J by 1 base; unmatched bases: 6. The CDR3 has 16 amino acids.